These 12 T cell receptor beta chains were all obtained from the same sample, sequenced in a study of blood T cell repertoires in COVID-19 (dated by TCRdb to 2018 to 2021). The library was made by the immunoSEQ multiplex PCR assay. Entries here come from immuneACCESS through TCRdb and include only in-frame sequences with V and J called. Some clones fail to appear in such tables; in the studies checked, an unresolved V gene covers under half of the shortfall, and the cause of the remainder is unknown. The sample contains around 130,000 clones, 85% to 90% of them found a single time. The top ten constitute approximately 27% of the sample. Material for sequencing was peripheral blood. The receptors were sampled from a man aged 65 to 79 with active or convalescent COVID-19.

The V and J genes are TRBV6-4 and TRBJ2-3, with 8 positions matching TRBD2. CDR1 is MRHNA and CDR2 is SNTAGT in the germline V gene. J gave up 3 bases and V 5 bases, and 4 bases lay outside the gene matches. The CDR3 length is 14 residues. CDR3 loop: CASSPSGSTDTQYF. CDR3 bases: TGTGCCAGCAGTCCCAGCGGGAGTACAGATACGCAGTATTTT.

The rearrangement links TRBV7-9 to TRBJ1-2; D unresolved. This CDR3 comprises 12 residues. The germline gives CDR1 SEHNR, CDR2 FQNEAQ (reference sequence). V lost 7 bases, J lost 5 bases, and 11 bases lay in between. CDR3 DNA sequence: TGTGCCAGCACCTTGACTGAGTATGGCTACACCTTC. Encoded protein: CASTLTEYGYTF.

This chain connects TRBV7-8 to TRBJ2-3; 10 nucleotides agree with TRBD1. The germline V gene has CDR1 SGHVS and CDR2 FQNEAQ. CDR3 size: 16 residues. Losses at the gene ends were 5 bases for V and 0 bases for J; bases not matched to a gene: 5. CDR3 coding DNA: TGTGCCAGCAGCCCGGGACAGGGGATAAGCACAGATACGCAGTATTTT. Protein: CASSPGQGISTDTQYF.

The V gene is TRBV4-1, the J gene TRBJ1-5; weak D call: TRBD1 (5 bases). CDR3 length: 14 residues. The ends were cut back, 3 bases at V and 9 bases at J, with 15 bases in the middle. Germline CDR1 and CDR2: MGHRA and YSYEKL. The CDR3 DNA reads as TGCGCCAGCAGCCACTCCGTCGGGACTCCGCCCCAGCATTTT. Its translation: CASSHSVGTPPQHF.

The rearrangement links TRBV2 to TRBJ2-7; 11 nucleotides match TRBD2. Germline values: CDR1 SNHLY, CDR2 FYNNEI. V was clipped by 7 bases and J by 2 bases; unmatched bases: 7. The CDR3 is made up of 15 amino acids. CDR3 in DNA: TGTGCCAGCACTAAACTAGCGGGAGACCCCTACGAGCAGTACTTC. This encodes CASTKLAGDPYEQYF.

The chain recombines TRBV7-2 with TRBJ1-5; no definite D call. Trimming shortened V by 0 bases and J by 2 bases, and 8 bases separated the two germline ends. Germline values: CDR1 SGHTA, CDR2 FQGNSA. This CDR3 has 15 residues. DNA of the CDR3: TGTGCCAGCAGCTTAGCGGTAAGAGGCAATCAGCCCCAGCATTTT. Encoded protein: CASSLAVRGNQPQHF. The full variable domain, in which reference TRBV7-2 and TRBJ1-5 provide the parts outside the CDR3, is GAGVSQSPSNKVTEKGKDVELRCDPISGHTALYWYRQSLGQGLEFLIYFQGNSAPDKSGLPSDRFSAERTGGSVSTLTIQRTQQEDSAVYLCASSLAVRGNQPQHFGDGTRLSIL.

The chain links TRBV19 to TRBJ2-3, with a possible D match to TRBD1 (5 bases). The germline V gene has CDR1 LNHDA and CDR2 SQIVND (reference sequence). Trimming removed 1 base at V and 2 bases at J, with 13 bases between. This CDR3 comprises 16 residues. CDR3 amino acids: CASSIGQSSHTDTQYF. CDR3 bases: TGTGCCAGTAGTATAGGACAGAGCTCACACACAGATACGCAGTATTTT.

The genes are TRBV9 and TRBJ1-3; no clear D. Trimming shortened V by 0 bases and J by 2 bases, and 6 bases separated the two germline ends. In germline, CDR1 is SGDLS, CDR2 YYNGEE. This CDR3 region has 14 residues. The CDR3 nucleotides read TGTGCCAGCAGCGTAGGGGGAGCTGGAAACACCATATATTTT. It encodes CASSVGGAGNTIYF. Supplemented by reference TRBV9 and TRBJ1-3, the full variable domain reads DSGVTQTPKHLITATGQRVTLRCSPRSGDLSVYWYQQSLDQGLQFLIQYYNGEERAKGNILERFSAQQFPDLHSELNLSSLELGDSALYFCASSVGGAGNTIYFGEGSWLTVV.

This chain joins TRBV6-1 and TRBJ1-1, with D possibly matching TRBD1 (6 bases). Germline values: CDR1 MNHNS, CDR2 SASEGT. CDR3 size: 13 residues. Trimming removed 6 bases from V and 0 bases from J, with 8 bases in between. The CDR3 nucleotides are TGTGCCAGCAGGGACAGCATGAACACTGAAGCTTTCTTT. Protein: CASRDSMNTEAFF.

V and J are TRBV19 and TRBJ2-7; 7 positions agree with TRBD1. Germline CDR1 and CDR2: LNHDA and SQIVND (reference sequence). The CDR3 loop spans 13 amino acids. J was trimmed by 3 bases and V by 2 bases; bases with no gene match: 1. The CDR3 bases are TGTGCCAGTAGTATACGGGACAGCTACGAGCAGTACTTC. Its translation is CASSIRDSYEQYF.

This clone was found once. The rearrangement links TRBV10-2 to TRBJ2-1; 7 nucleotides line up with TRBD2. This CDR3 is 16 amino acids long. CDR1 is WSHSY and CDR2 is SAAADI in the germline V gene. V lost 5 bases, J lost 0 bases, and 7 bases stayed unmatched. CDR3 coding DNA: TGCGCCAGCAGTCCTAGCGGAGCGAGCTCCTACAATGAGCAGTTCTTC. This sequence encodes CASSPSGASSYNEQFF.

V usage is TRBV27 and J usage is TRBJ2-3; D remains unclear. CDR1 and CDR2 from the germline V gene are MNHEY and SMNVEV (reference sequence). With 6 bases removed from V and 6 bases from J, the gap between germline ends came to 10 bases. The CDR3 loop spans 12 amino acids. DNA for the CDR3: TGTGCCAGCAGGGAGACCCCGGATACGCAGTATTTT. Translating it yields CASRETPDTQYF.